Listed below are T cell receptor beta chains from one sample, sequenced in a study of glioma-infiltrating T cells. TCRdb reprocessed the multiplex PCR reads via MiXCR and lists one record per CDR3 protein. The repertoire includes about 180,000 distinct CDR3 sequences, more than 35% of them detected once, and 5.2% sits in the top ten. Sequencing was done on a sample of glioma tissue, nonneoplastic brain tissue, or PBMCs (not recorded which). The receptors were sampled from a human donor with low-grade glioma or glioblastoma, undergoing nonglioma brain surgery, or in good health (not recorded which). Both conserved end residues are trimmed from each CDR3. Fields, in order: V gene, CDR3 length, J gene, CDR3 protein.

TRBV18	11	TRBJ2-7	ASSPTSKGEQY
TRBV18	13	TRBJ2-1	ASSPGHLLYNEQF
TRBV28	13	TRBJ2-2	ASLGGIASTGELF
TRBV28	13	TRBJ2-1	ASSLRGLADNEQF
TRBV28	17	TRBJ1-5	ASRSGIRGPGWRNQPQH
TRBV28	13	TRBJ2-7	ASSSGSATRYEQY
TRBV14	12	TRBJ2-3	ASSQAGGADTQY
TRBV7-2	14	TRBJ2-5	ASSDTLGQPWETQY
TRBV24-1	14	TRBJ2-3	ATSEPKPGGTDTQY
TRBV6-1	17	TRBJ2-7	ASSEAQRNEGGRSYEKY
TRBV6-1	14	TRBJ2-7	ATPRAETGKLYEQY
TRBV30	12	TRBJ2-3	AWGQGFIEDTQY
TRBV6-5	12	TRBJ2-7	AGSYSGSRYEKY
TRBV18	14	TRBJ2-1	ASSPIAGVSYNEQF
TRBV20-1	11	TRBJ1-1	SASFTGGTEAF
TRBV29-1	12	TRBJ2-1	SVTGTSVNNEQF
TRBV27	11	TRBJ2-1	ASRADPWDEQF
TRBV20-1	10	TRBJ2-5	SARGSTPTQY
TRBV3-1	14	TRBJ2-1	ASSQEIAGSYNEQF
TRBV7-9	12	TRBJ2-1	ASSLDLGGYEQF
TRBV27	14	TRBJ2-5	ASSLRRLAGQETQY
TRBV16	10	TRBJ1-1	ASSIAVTEAI
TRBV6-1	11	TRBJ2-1	ASSYGQSDEQF
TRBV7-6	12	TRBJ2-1	ASSPTSFQETQF
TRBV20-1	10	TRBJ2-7	SASTDSYEQY
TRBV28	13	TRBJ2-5	ASSYRESSQETQY
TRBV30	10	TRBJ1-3	AWSVLGNTIY
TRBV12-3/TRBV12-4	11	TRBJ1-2	ASSSRGNYGYT
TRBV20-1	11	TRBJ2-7	SATDTRTYEQY
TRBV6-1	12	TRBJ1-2	AILPSGLNYGYT
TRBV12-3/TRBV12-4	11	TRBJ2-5	ASSQGVRETQY
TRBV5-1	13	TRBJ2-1	ASSPGDRVYNEQF
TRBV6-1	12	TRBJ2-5	ASSDRQYQETQY
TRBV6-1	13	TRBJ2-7	ASSALGTGTYQQY
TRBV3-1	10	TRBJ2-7	ASRGTSYEQY
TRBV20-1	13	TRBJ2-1	SVTSLRGEPDEQF
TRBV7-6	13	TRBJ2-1	ASSFDTISYNGKF
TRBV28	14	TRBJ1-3	ASNQVGVDSGNTIY
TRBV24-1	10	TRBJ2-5	ATSETTETQY
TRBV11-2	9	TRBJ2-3	ASTSSNTQY
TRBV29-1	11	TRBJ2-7	SVGPASGYEQY
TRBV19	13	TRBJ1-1	ASSTFPGRYTEAF
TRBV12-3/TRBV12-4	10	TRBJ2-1	ASSLVEGEQF
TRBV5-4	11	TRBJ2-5	ASSLAERETQY
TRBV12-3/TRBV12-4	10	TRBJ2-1	ASSPRDRAGV
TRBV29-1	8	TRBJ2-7	SVGADEQY
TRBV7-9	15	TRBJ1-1	ASSLDAWEDLNTEAF
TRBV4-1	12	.	ASRQDRGGYEQY